This T cell receptor (beta chain) was retrieved from a study of T cells in Graves' hyperthyroidism and ophthalmopathy. Whole-study findings and limits: A model of 13 V-J features distinguished ophthalmopathy from stable hyperthyroidism. The model forecast ophthalmopathy, anticipating it by a median roughly 6 months before onset.

Uncontrolled infection, other autoimmune disease, pregnancy or lactation barred patients from enrollment. PBMCs came from 7.5 to 10 ml fresh peripheral blood. Amplification of TCR beta CDR3 regions was performed using RNA transcripts as template. Carried out on the TCR CDR3, a first-round RT-PCR used the HTBI primer set. Each CDR3 protein is one row after TCRdb ran MiXCR on the multiplex PCR reads. The data contain about 360,000 distinct CDR3 sequences, approximately 13% of them singletons. This clonotype was counted at least ten times. Its antigen is undetermined. Germline V lookup: CDR1 DFQATT, CDR2 SNEGSKA (reference sequence). The germline V and J ends were trimmed by 4 bases and 10 bases, with 8 bases remaining between them. CDR3 size: 10 residues.

This TCR was sampled from a woman younger than 35 with Graves' hyperthyroidism. Material: blood. This rearrangement joins TRBV20-1 to TRBJ2-1; D call uncertain. CDR3 bases: TGCAGTGCTATTGACTCGGAGCAGTTCTTC. Protein: CSAIDSEQFF.